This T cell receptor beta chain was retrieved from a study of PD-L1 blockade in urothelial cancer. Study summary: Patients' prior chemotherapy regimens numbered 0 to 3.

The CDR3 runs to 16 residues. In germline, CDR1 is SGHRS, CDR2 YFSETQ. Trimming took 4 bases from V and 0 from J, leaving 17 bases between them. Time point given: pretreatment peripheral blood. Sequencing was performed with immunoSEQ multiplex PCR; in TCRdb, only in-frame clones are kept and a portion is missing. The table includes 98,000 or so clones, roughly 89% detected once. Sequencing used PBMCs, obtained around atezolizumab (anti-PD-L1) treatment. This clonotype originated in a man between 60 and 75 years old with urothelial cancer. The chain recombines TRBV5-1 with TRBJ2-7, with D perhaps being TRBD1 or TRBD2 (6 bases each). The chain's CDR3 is CASSVGGGESSYEQYF. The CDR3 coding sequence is TGCGCCAGCAGCGTGGGGGGCGGGGAAAGCTCCTACGAGCAGTACTTC.